This paragraph covers one T cell receptor beta chain sequence. This entry belongs to a study of technical replicates of blood from a few donors. This CDR3 has 14 residues. Trimming pared 2 bases from V and 4 bases from J, leaving 10 bases between. The V gene's germline CDR1 is SGHRS and CDR2 YFSETQ. Here immunoSEQ multiplex PCR was the method, and the copy in TCRdb shows in-frame clones only, minus some. The data contain fewer than 70,000 clones, roughly 94% of them singletons. Material: T cells isolated from PBMCs. The clonotype originates from a human donor in good health. The rearrangement uses TRBV5-1 and TRBJ1-5; possibly TRBD1 for D (5 bases). This chain's CDR3 is CASSFRVSNQPQHF. The CDR3 DNA follows: TGCGCCAGCAGCTTCAGGGTGTCAAATCAGCCCCAGCATTTT.